This T cell receptor (beta chain) stems from a study of cytomegalovirus exposure and HLA in healthy donors. Findings and caveats of the study: The authors later found HLA-associated TCR beta chains more clonally expanded than equally common others. It was likely that a cluster of highly shared sequence variants was a sequencing artifact.

CDR1 and CDR2 (germline): SGHTA, FQGNSA. The CDR3 loop spans 17 amino acids. V was pared by 2 bases and J by 1 base, with 15 bases between. The primer mix had 60 Vbeta and 13 Jbeta primers. Clones were sequenced by immunoSEQ multiplex PCR, and TCRdb holds only the in-frame ones, with some missing. The sample shows fewer than 150,000 clones, roughly 78% of them seen only once. About this clone itself: Its antigen is currently unknown.

The gene calls are TRBV7-2 and TRBJ2-1; TRBD2 might be the D (5 bases). This receptor was obtained from a man aged 25-45 years in good health and CMV-seronegative. Sequencing input: PBMCs. This chain's CDR3 is CASSLTSGGRSYNEQFF. As DNA, the CDR3 is TGTGCCAGCAGCTTAACCTCTGGCGGGCGGTCCTACAATGAGCAGTTCTTC. Full variable domain (rest looked up from reference TRBV7-2 and TRBJ2-1): GAGVSQSPSNKVTEKGKDVELRCDPISGHTALYWYRQSLGQGLEFLIYFQGNSAPDKSGLPSDRFSAERTGGSVSTLTIQRTQQEDSAVYLCASSLTSGGRSYNEQFFGPGTRLTVL.